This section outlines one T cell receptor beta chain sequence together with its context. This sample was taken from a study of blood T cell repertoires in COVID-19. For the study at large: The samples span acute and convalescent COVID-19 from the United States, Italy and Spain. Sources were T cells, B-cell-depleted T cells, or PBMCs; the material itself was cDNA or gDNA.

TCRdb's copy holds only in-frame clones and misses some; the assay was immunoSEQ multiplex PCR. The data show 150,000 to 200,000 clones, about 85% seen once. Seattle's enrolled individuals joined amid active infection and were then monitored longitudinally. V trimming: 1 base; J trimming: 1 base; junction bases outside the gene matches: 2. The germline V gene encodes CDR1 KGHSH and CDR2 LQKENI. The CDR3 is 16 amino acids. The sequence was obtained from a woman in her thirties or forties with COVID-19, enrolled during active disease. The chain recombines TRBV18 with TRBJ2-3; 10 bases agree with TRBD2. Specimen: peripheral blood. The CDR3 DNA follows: TGTGCCAGCTCACCACTAGCGGGAGGTGGCACAGATACGCAGTATTTT. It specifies CASSPLAGGGTDTQYF.